These 21 T cell receptor beta chains came from one sample sequenced in a study of cytomegalovirus exposure and HLA in healthy donors. The PCR ran on 60 Vbeta and 13 Jbeta primers. TCRdb's table, derived via immunoSEQ multiplex PCR, lists solely in-frame clones and lacks some. Of tens of thousands of clones in the sample, 80% were seen once. The sequenced material came from PBMCs. The receptors were gathered from a male donor in good health and CMV-seronegative.

This clone showed up just once. V usage is TRBV18 and J usage is TRBJ2-7; tentatively, D is TRBD1 (5 bases). This CDR3 comprises 14 residues. V was trimmed by 0 bases and J by 5 bases, leaving 11 bases between them. Germline V gene data show CDR1 as KGHSH and CDR2 as LQKENI. The CDR3 spells CASSPPSRADEQYF. The CDR3 DNA reads as TGTGCCAGCTCACCACCGTCCAGGGCCGACGAGCAGTACTTC. The full variable domain, rest sourced from reference TRBV18 and TRBJ2-7, is NAGVMQNPRHLVRRRGQEARLRCSPMKGHSHVYWYRQLPEEGLKFMVYLQKENIIDESGMPKERFSAEFPKEGPSILRIQQVVRGDSAAYFCASSPPSRADEQYFGPGTRLTVT.

The rearrangement joins TRBV9 to TRBJ1-1; D might be TRBD1 (6 bases). This CDR3 region has 14 residues. Germline-derived CDR1 and CDR2 are SGDLS and YYNGEE. V shed 0 bases and J shed 0 bases, with 6 bases lying between them. CDR3 bases: TGTGCCAGCAGCGTAGGGACAGTGAACACTGAAGCTTTCTTT. The encoded protein is CASSVGTVNTEAFF.

This rearrangement joins TRBV5-1 to TRBJ1-6; D possibly corresponds to TRBD1 (6 bases). In germline, CDR1 is SGHRS, CDR2 YFSETQ. The CDR3 has 17 amino acids. The V end was cut by 0 bases, the J end by 6 bases, with 16 bases between. CDR3 region: CASSLVRAGAGNSPLHF. The CDR3 region has the DNA TGCGCCAGCAGCTTGGTACGGGCAGGGGCGGGTAATTCACCCCTCCACTTT.

The CDR3 bases are TGTGCCAGCGGCGAGACAGGGGGAGAAAAACTGTTTTTT. This encodes CASGETGGEKLFF. This rearrangement joins TRBV2 to TRBJ1-4, with 9 bases aligning to TRBD1. Trimming removed 8 bases from V and 8 bases from J; junction bases left unmatched: 6. Germline V CDR1 and CDR2: SNHLY, FYNNEI. CDR3 length: 13 residues.

This clone was detected once. The V gene is TRBV7-8, the J gene TRBJ1-5; D is uncertain. CDR1 is SGHVS, CDR2 FQNEAQ, per germline. CDR3 length: 15 residues. V gave up 2 bases and J gave up 6 bases, with 14 bases separating them. In DNA, the CDR3 is TGTGCCAGCAGCTTAAGCGACTCCGTCCGTCAGCCCCAGCATTTT. It translates to CASSLSDSVRQPQHF.

This chain uses TRBV30 with TRBJ2-7; 10 nucleotides line up with TRBD1. The CDR3 is made up of 14 amino acids. Germline trimming cut 5 bases from V and 2 bases from J; bases unmatched to any gene: 6. From germline, CDR1 is GTSNPN and CDR2 SVGIG (reference sequence). In DNA form, the CDR3 reads TGTGCCTGGGGTGGACAGGGGGAGACCTACGAGCAGTACTTC. This codes for CAWGGQGETYEQYF.

V is TRBV30 and J is TRBJ1-2; 8 nucleotides match TRBD1. CDR1 and CDR2 from the germline V gene are GTSNPN and SVGIG (reference sequence). There are 12 residues in the CDR3. V lost 3 bases, J lost 13 bases, and 10 bases stayed unmatched. For the CDR3, the DNA is TGTGCCTGGAGAACCGCAGGGGGCTTTAGCACCTTC. Protein: CAWRTAGGFSTF. Full variable domain (remainder filled in from reference TRBV30 and TRBJ1-2): SQTIHQWPATLVQPVGSPLSLECTVEGTSNPNLYWYRQAAGRGLQLLFYSVGIGQISSEVPQNLSASRPQDRQFILSSKKLLLSDSGFYLCAWRTAGGFSTFGSGTRLTVV.

The J gene is TRBJ1-4, the V gene TRBV30; D gene unclear. V gave up 0 bases and J gave up 7 bases, with 12 bases separating them. The CDR3 sequence is 14 residues long. Germline V CDR1 and CDR2: GTSNPN, SVGIG (reference sequence). The CDR3, as DNA: TGTGCCTGGAGTGTAACGCGGGGTAGTGAAAAACTGTTTTTT. Encoded protein: CAWSVTRGSEKLFF.

For the CDR3, the DNA is TGTGCCAGCAGTTACGGGGGGGGGCGCGACGAGCAGTACTTC. It encodes CASSYGGGRDEQYF. The rearrangement uses TRBV6-6 and TRBJ2-7; a possible D gene is TRBD2 (7 bases). The CDR3 extends over 14 amino acids. The V end was cut by 2 bases, the J end by 5 bases, with 13 bases between. CDR1 is MNHNY and CDR2 is SVGAGI in the germline V gene (reference sequence).

This clone occurred a few times. This rearrangement joins TRBV5-5 to TRBJ2-7, with TRBD1 matching over 7 bases. The V segment lost 4 bases and the J segment 3 bases; nucleotides outside the gene matches: 4. In germline, CDR1 is SGHKS, CDR2 YYEKEE (reference sequence). This CDR3 spans 13 amino acids. The CDR3 DNA reads TGTGCCAGCAGCCTCCGACAGGGCTACGAGCAGTACTTC. Translated, it gives CASSLRQGYEQYF.

V usage is TRBV15 and J usage is TRBJ1-3; a weak D match, TRBD1 (5 bases). The CDR3 covers 17 residues. V dropped 0 bases and J dropped 4 bases, with 16 bases sitting between them. Germline loops: CDR1 LNHNV, CDR2 YYDKDF (reference sequence). The CDR3: CATSRDQLQAMGNTIYF. The CDR3 DNA follows: TGTGCCACCAGCAGAGATCAATTACAGGCGATGGGAAACACCATATATTTT.

In this sample, this clone turned up a few times. The chain joins TRBV9 to TRBJ2-7; D perhaps matches TRBD2 (6 bases). V lost 4 bases and J 3 bases, leaving 17 bases between the germline ends. The CDR3 sequence is 15 residues long. Looked up from germline, CDR1 is SGDLS and CDR2 is YYNGEE. CDR3 sequence (DNA): TGTGCCAGCAGCCGAGAGGGTAATAGCGGCTACGAGCAGTACTTC. Translating gives CASSREGNSGYEQYF.

CDR3 DNA sequence: TGTGCCTCTCAAAGGGGACATGCCAATGAAAAACTGTTTTTT. Amino acid sequence: CASQRGHANEKLFF. The chain combines TRBV2 with TRBJ1-4; D is perhaps TRBD1 (6 bases). Trimming cost V 11 bases and J 5 bases, with 18 bases left between them. CDR1 is SNHLY, CDR2 FYNNEI, per germline. The CDR3 runs 14 residues.

V gene TRBV6-1 combines with J gene TRBJ2-1, with D perhaps TRBD2 (5 bases). This CDR3 spans 15 amino acids. The V and J ends lost 2 bases and 7 bases respectively, with 15 bases between them. Germline V lookup: CDR1 MNHNS, CDR2 SASEGT. In DNA, the CDR3 is TGTGCCAGCAGTGAAAGGAGCGGTGCTGAGAATGAGCAGTTCTTC. It codes for CASSERSGAENEQFF.

This clone was found a few times. V gene TRBV4-3 combines with J gene TRBJ2-5, with 8 nucleotides matching TRBD2. The J call could be wrong; TRBJ2-7 is a better fit for the DNA end. The CDR3 is 17 amino acids. Germline V gives CDR1 LGHNA, CDR2 YSLEER. In DNA, the CDR3 is TGCGCCAGCAGCCAAAGGTATGAGCGGGAGTTCCCCTACGAGCAGTACTTC. Translation: CASSQRYEREFPYEQYF.

The J gene is TRBJ2-1, the V gene TRBV7-2; TRBD2 is a possible D gene (6 bases). Trimming stripped 0 bases from V and 4 bases from J, with 10 bases between. Germline CDR1 reads SGHTA; CDR2 reads FQGNSA. CDR3 length: 15 residues. DNA for the CDR3: TGTGCCAGCAGCTTAGCGGGAGGAATTTACAATGAGCAGTTCTTC. Translating gives CASSLAGGIYNEQFF.

The V call is TRBV1, the J call TRBJ2-3; the table's TRBD2 call for D was not verified on the DNA. TRBV1 is reported as a pseudogene. CDR3 length: 13 amino acids. The CDR3 nucleotides are TGCACCACCCAGCGGGGGTTCACAGATACGCAGTATTTT. Encoded protein: CTTQRGFTDTQYF.

This clone was seen only once. The rearrangement uses TRBV7-2 and TRBJ2-7, with 9 bases aligning to TRBD1. V lost 3 bases, J lost 5 bases, and 8 bases stayed unmatched. The CDR3 has 15 amino acids. CDR1 is SGHTA, CDR2 FQGNSA, per germline. CDR3 loop: CASSLGPGQGHEQYF. The DNA of the CDR3 is TGTGCCAGCAGCTTGGGTCCGGGACAGGGCCACGAGCAGTACTTC.

The chain links TRBV7-8 to TRBJ1-2, with D hard to call. Germline V gives CDR1 SGHVS, CDR2 FQNEAQ. This CDR3 is 13 amino acids long. V was pared by 2 bases and J by 8 bases, with 12 bases between. The CDR3 region is CASSLLDLRGYTF. The CDR3 DNA is TGTGCCAGCAGCTTACTAGACCTTAGGGGCTACACCTTC. Drawing the rest from reference TRBV7-8 and TRBJ1-2, the complete variable domain is GAGVSQSPRYKVAKRGQDVALRCDPISGHVSLFWYQQALGQGPEFLTYFQNEAQLDKSGLPSDRFFAERPEGSVSTLKIQRTQQEDSAVYLCASSLLDLRGYTFGSGTRLTVV.

There are a few counts of this clone. This chain joins TRBV27 and TRBJ1-1; no clear D. There are 14 residues in the CDR3. Trimming left V 5 bases short and J 11 bases short, with 21 bases between. From germline, CDR1 is MNHEY and CDR2 SMNVEV (reference sequence). The CDR3 reads CASSDQNTEPKAFF. The CDR3 region has the DNA TGTGCCAGCAGTGATCAAAACACAGAGCCGAAGGCTTTCTTT.

The table lists this clone with a few counts. The chain is built from TRBV6-5 and TRBJ1-3, with 8 bases lining up with TRBD1. Unmatched junction bases numbered 2, after V lost 4 bases and J lost 0 bases. The CDR3 has 15 residues. In germline, CDR1 is MNHEY, CDR2 SVGAGI. The CDR3 nucleotides are TGTGCCAGCAGTTGGGACAGGTACTCTGGAAACACCATATATTTT. Translating it yields CASSWDRYSGNTIYF.